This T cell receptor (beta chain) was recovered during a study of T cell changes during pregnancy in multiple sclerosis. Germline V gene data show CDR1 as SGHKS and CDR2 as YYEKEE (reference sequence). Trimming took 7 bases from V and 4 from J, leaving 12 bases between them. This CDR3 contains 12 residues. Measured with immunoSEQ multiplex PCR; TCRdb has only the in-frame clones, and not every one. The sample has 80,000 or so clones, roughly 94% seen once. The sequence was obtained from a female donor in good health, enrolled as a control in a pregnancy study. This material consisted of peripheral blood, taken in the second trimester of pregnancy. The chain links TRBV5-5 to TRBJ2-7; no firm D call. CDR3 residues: CASPPGIYEQYF. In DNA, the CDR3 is TGTGCCAGCCCCCCCGGTATTTACGAGCAGTACTTC.